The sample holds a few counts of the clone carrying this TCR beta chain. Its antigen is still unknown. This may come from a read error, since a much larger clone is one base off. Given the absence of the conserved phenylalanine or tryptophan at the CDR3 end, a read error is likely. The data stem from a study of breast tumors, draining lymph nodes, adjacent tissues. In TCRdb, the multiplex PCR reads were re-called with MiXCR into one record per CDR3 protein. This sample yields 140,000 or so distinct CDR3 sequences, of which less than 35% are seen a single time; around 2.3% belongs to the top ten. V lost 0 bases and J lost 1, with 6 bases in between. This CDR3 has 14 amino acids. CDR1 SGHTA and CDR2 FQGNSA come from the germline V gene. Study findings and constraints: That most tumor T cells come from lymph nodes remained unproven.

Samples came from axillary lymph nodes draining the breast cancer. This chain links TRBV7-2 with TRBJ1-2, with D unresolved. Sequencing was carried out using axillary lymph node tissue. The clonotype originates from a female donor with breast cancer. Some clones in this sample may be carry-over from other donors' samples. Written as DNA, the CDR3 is TGTGCCAGCAGCTTAGCACAGCATAACTATGGCTACACCCTC. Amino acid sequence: CASSLAQHNYGYTL.